These T cell receptor beta chains were read from a single sample in a study of cytomegalovirus exposure and HLA in healthy donors. Using immunoSEQ multiplex PCR, the repertoire was profiled, and TCRdb retains in-frame clones only, with some absent. This table holds some 150,000 clones, about 76% found once. The sample comprised PBMCs. The receptor source for this set is a human donor in good health. The conserved cysteine and the conserved F or W are not part of the CDR3 here. A D gene is named only where the DNA matches it firmly. For some rows the clone size is stated as once, few or many, or as a class when expanded; others skip it.

d_gene	v_gene	abundance	CDR3aa
TRBD2	TRBV5-6	.	ASSSTSGGATVETQY
TRBD2	TRBV4-2	.	ASSQALAGRINEQY
.	TRBV10-3	once	AISEWAHGRYNEQF
TRBD1	TRBV27	few	ASSPQTGRSSYNSPLH
TRBD2	TRBV7-2	.	ASSLERGRETQY
TRBD2	TRBV6-1	.	ASSSQRGPYEQY
TRBD2	TRBV14	.	ASSLTLAGFSYNEQF
TRBD2	TRBV11-1	.	ASSPTSGRGRSGEQF
.	TRBV4-3	.	ASSQDRRGTQY
.	TRBV7-2	.	ASSPRQEYSPLH
TRBD1	TRBV7-9	.	ASSSGQGAWSTDTQY
.	TRBV7-3	.	ASSLVGQNEAF
.	TRBV10-3	.	AISEPEETQY
.	TRBV4-3	.	ASSRNSYNEQF
.	TRBV28	.	ASSFGGVYEQY
TRBD1	TRBV10-3	.	ATWTGSNTEAF
.	TRBV6-5	.	ASREGQRTQY
TRBD1	TRBV5-5	few	ASNTQGEFREKLF
TRBD2	TRBV4-1	.	ASSQDQAAGLQF
TRBD2	TRBV6-5	.	ASSFRGTSGSYEQY
.	TRBV19	once	ASSGPGGGLYNEQF
.	TRBV20-1	.	SAPRGNEQY
.	TRBV25-1	.	ASSEGGEAF
.	TRBV2	.	ASSNRAPNTEAF
TRBD2	TRBV5-1	.	ASSFTLAGEEDTQY
.	TRBV11-2	.	ASSLGFVSLGQETQY
TRBD1	TRBV30	.	AWHGGGGGMSPLH
.	TRBV27	.	ASISGQLNTEAF
TRBD2	TRBV13	once	ASSLASGGLYEQY